One sample yielded the 6 T cell receptor beta chains listed below, sequenced in a study of cytomegalovirus exposure and HLA in healthy donors. PCR involved 60 Vbeta and 13 Jbeta primers. The data were produced by immunoSEQ multiplex PCR, yet TCRdb's version contains in-frame clones alone and is incomplete. This table has 81,000 or so clones, about four fifths appearing once. The source material was PBMCs. The receptors were sampled from a man aged 60 to 69 in good health and CMV-seronegative.

The rearrangement uses TRBV19 and TRBJ2-7; D unclear. CDR3 length: 15 amino acids. The germline V gene has CDR1 LNHDA and CDR2 SQIVND (reference sequence). Trimming shortened V by 3 bases and J by 2 bases, and 14 bases separated the two germline ends. The CDR3 sequence: CASSIDTVAPYEQYF. CDR3 sequence (DNA): TGTGCCAGTAGTATCGACACTGTGGCTCCCTACGAGCAGTACTTC.

V is TRBV9 and J is TRBJ2-5, with TRBD1 matching 8 bases. V was clipped by 3 bases and J by 4 bases; unmatched bases: 5. This CDR3 comprises 14 residues. Germline lookup yields CDR1 SGDLS and CDR2 YYNGEE. For the CDR3, the DNA is TGTGCCAGCAGCGCGGACAGGGTCGGAGAGACCCAGTACTTC. It translates to CASSADRVGETQYF.

The V gene is TRBV30, the J gene TRBJ1-6, with 8 bases identical to TRBD1. Trimming took 3 bases from V and 3 from J; bases not matched to a gene: 4. In germline, CDR1 is GTSNPN, CDR2 SVGIG (reference sequence). This CDR3 is built from 15 residues. CDR3 sequence reads: CAWSPGGSYNSPLHF. The CDR3 coding sequence is TGTGCCTGGAGCCCAGGGGGCAGCTATAATTCACCCCTCCACTTT.

The rearrangement joins TRBV5-1 to TRBJ1-5; maybe TRBD1 (5 bases). Germline V gene lookup returns CDR1 SGHRS and CDR2 YFSETQ. V was cut by 0 bases and J by 0 bases, with 13 bases left in between. The CDR3 sequence is 17 residues long. CDR3 residues: CASSLGAGFFSNQPQHF. The CDR3 DNA reads as TGCGCCAGCAGCTTGGGGGCAGGGTTTTTTAGCAATCAGCCCCAGCATTTT.

The rearrangement uses TRBV7-8 and TRBJ2-5; 7 bases agree with TRBD2. This CDR3 has 15 residues. The germline V gene encodes CDR1 SGHVS and CDR2 FQNEAQ. V dropped 1 base and J dropped 8; count of bases not matched to a gene: 10. As DNA, the CDR3 is TGTGCCAGCAGCTTAGGGCTGGGACTAAGACTAACCCAGTACTTC. Its protein product is CASSLGLGLRLTQYF.

V usage is TRBV5-1 and J usage is TRBJ2-3, with D possibly TRBD1 on 5 matching bases. Trimming removed 0 bases from V and 0 bases from J, with 8 bases in between. The CDR3 is made up of 15 amino acids. Germline V gene data show CDR1 as SGHRS and CDR2 as YFSETQ. CDR3 nucleotides: TGCGCCAGCAGCTTGGGGACACAGAGCACAGATACGCAGTATTTT. It codes for CASSLGTQSTDTQYF.